Below, 26 T cell receptor beta chains from the same sample are listed, as sequenced in a study of patients and donors after allogeneic stem cell transplantation. TCRdb re-called the RT-PCR reads through MiXCR, storing one row per CDR3 protein. The data hold 800,000 to 1,000,000 distinct CDR3 sequences, with around 17% observed a single time. The specimen sequenced was blood, either unsorted or a sorted T cell fraction (not recorded which). The receptor source for this set is a human donor who was either an allogeneic HSCT recipient or a stem cell or donor lymphocyte infusion donor (not recorded which). It is not recorded whose cells these are; they may come from a transplant donor.

This chain links TRBV6-1 with TRBJ1-5; TRBD1 matches 7 bases. The CDR3 runs 15 residues. Germline V lookup: CDR1 MNHNS, CDR2 SASEGT. J was trimmed by 2 bases and V by 5 bases; bases with no gene match: 6. The CDR3 loop is CASSRQGDGNQPQHF. The CDR3 nucleotides are TGTGCCAGCAGTCGACAGGGTGATGGCAATCAGCCCCAGCATTTT.

J is TRBJ2-7 and V is TRBV20-1, with TRBD1 identical over 7 bases. Germline trimming cut 0 bases from V and 3 bases from J; bases unmatched to any gene: 8. This CDR3 is built from 15 residues. Germline-derived CDR1 and CDR2 are DFQATT and SNEGSKA (reference sequence). CDR3 coding DNA: TGCAGTGCTAGAGAAGGAAAGGGGGCAAGCTACGAGCAGTACTTC. Translation: CSAREGKGASYEQYF.

The gene calls are TRBV15 and TRBJ1-2; D might be TRBD1 (6 bases). Germline V CDR1 and CDR2: LNHNV, YYDKDF (reference sequence). Trimming pared 0 bases from V and 4 bases from J, leaving 18 bases between. The CDR3 has 17 residues. The CDR3 sequence: CATSRDHAGALTYGYTF. The CDR3 DNA follows: TGTGCCACCAGCAGAGATCACGCAGGGGCCCTGACCTATGGCTACACCTTC.

The chain is built from TRBV12-3 or TRBV12-4 and TRBJ2-5; no firm D call. This CDR3 spans 13 amino acids. The V and J ends lost 2 bases and 10 bases respectively, with 14 bases between them. The CDR3 DNA sequence: TGTGCCAGCAGTTTACGCCTGCCCTTCGACCAGTACTTC. The encoded protein is CASSLRLPFDQYF.

At least ten counts were recorded for this clonotype. V usage is TRBV4-2 and J usage is TRBJ1-1; D gene ambiguous. This CDR3 is 14 amino acids long. Trimming cost V 2 bases and J 0 bases, with 7 bases left between them. Germline CDR1 is LGHNA and CDR2 is YNFKEQ. CDR3 sequence: CASSQLRMNTEAFF. DNA of the CDR3: TGTGCCAGCAGCCAACTCAGGATGAACACTGAAGCTTTCTTT.

In this sample, this clonotype turned up a few times. This chain connects TRBV20-1 to TRBJ2-5; 12 positions match TRBD2. The CDR3 has 16 amino acids. Germline V gene data show CDR1 as DFQATT and CDR2 as SNEGSKA (reference sequence). The ends lost 6 bases at V and 2 bases at J; junction bases unmatched: 10. The chain's CDR3 is CSASLAGGPGQETQYF. For the CDR3, the DNA is TGCAGTGCATCCCTAGCGGGAGGGCCAGGGCAAGAGACCCAGTACTTC.

The chain couples TRBV5-6 to TRBJ1-6; the D is unclear. The ends were cut back, 0 bases at V and 7 bases at J, with 11 bases in the middle. The V gene's germline CDR1 is SGHDT and CDR2 YYEEEE. There are 15 residues in the CDR3. The DNA of the CDR3 is TGTGCCAGCAGCTTGGACCCTAGAGAAAATTCACCCCTCCACTTT. It encodes CASSLDPRENSPLHF.

There are a few counts of this clonotype. The V and J genes are TRBV9 and TRBJ2-7; possibly TRBD1 or TRBD2 for D (6 bases each). This CDR3 has 14 amino acids. Trimming took 3 bases from V and 3 from J, leaving 13 bases between them. Germline CDR1 is SGDLS and CDR2 is YYNGEE. The CDR3 nucleotides are TGTGCCAGCAGCGAAGACGGGGGCCTCTACGAGCAGTACTTC. As protein: CASSEDGGLYEQYF.

This clonotype occurred a few times. The rearrangement links TRBV10-2 to TRBJ2-2; D possibly corresponds to TRBD1 (6 bases). CDR1 and CDR2 from the germline V gene are WSHSY and SAAADI. Trimming took off 6 bases at V and 5 bases at J, with 16 bases between the two ends. The CDR3 is made up of 15 amino acids. DNA of the CDR3: TGCGCCAGCAGACAGGGATCTCGTGGGACCGGGGAGCTGTTTTTT. Amino acid sequence: CASRQGSRGTGELFF.

J is TRBJ1-2 and V is TRBV20-1, with 11 bases fitting TRBD1. Per germline, CDR1 DFQATT and CDR2 SNEGSKA (reference sequence). This CDR3 has 16 residues. J was trimmed by 2 bases and V by 5 bases; bases with no gene match: 10. Here the CDR3 reads CSASAAGTGGNYGYTF. CDR3 in DNA: TGCAGTGCTTCCGCCGCCGGGACAGGGGGGAACTATGGCTACACCTTC.

The J gene is TRBJ2-7, the V gene TRBV3-1, with TRBD1 matching 10 bases. The CDR3 is 16 amino acids. V lost 5 bases to trimming and J lost 3 bases; unmatched junction nucleotides: 10. Germline CDR1 reads LGHDT; CDR2 reads YNNKEL (reference sequence). CDR3 loop: CASSVTRDRGGYEQYF. The DNA of the CDR3 is TGTGCCAGCAGCGTAACGAGGGACAGGGGCGGCTACGAGCAGTACTTC.

In this sample, this clonotype turned up a few times. This chain connects TRBV4-1 to TRBJ1-5; the D is unclear. CDR1 MGHRA and CDR2 YSYEKL come from the germline V gene. V lost 0 bases and J 3 bases, leaving 3 bases between the germline ends. The CDR3 spans 13 residues. Here the CDR3 reads CASSQEDNQPQHF. Here the CDR3 DNA reads TGCGCCAGCAGCCAAGAAGACAATCAGCCCCAGCATTTT.

This clonotype was recorded at least ten times. The CDR3 here is CASSADFTSPLHF. The DNA for the CDR3 is TGTGCCAGCAGCGCAGACTTCACTTCACCCCTCCACTTT. The rearrangement links TRBV9 to TRBJ1-6, with D unresolved. The germline V gene encodes CDR1 SGDLS and CDR2 YYNGEE. The CDR3 extends over 13 amino acids. V was trimmed by 3 bases and J by 9 bases, leaving 10 bases between them.

The chain uses TRBV5-5 and TRBJ2-2; the match to TRBD2 covers 12 bases. The CDR3 has 17 amino acids. Germline CDR1 and CDR2: SGHKS and YYEKEE (reference sequence). V lost 1 base and J lost 4; bases outside the gene matches: 5. CDR3 sequence: CASSLTGGLAGTGELFF. DNA of the CDR3: TGTGCCAGCAGCTTGACCGGGGGACTAGCGGGCACCGGGGAGCTGTTTTTT.

This chain joins TRBV7-9 and TRBJ1-1; 7 bases match TRBD1. The germline gives CDR1 SEHNR, CDR2 FQNEAQ (reference sequence). V lost 5 bases, J lost 8 bases, and 8 bases stayed unmatched. The CDR3 has 13 amino acids. The CDR3 sequence is CASSDGQDFEAFF. The CDR3 DNA is TGTGCCAGCAGCGATGGACAGGACTTCGAAGCTTTCTTT.

This clonotype was seen a handful of times. The rearrangement uses TRBV19 and TRBJ2-4, with 10 bases identical to TRBD2. Germline V gene data show CDR1 as LNHDA and CDR2 as SQIVND (reference sequence). The trim removed 0 bases at V and 4 bases at J, leaving 12 bases unmatched. This CDR3 region has 19 residues. The CDR3: CASSIDGLADLRRKNIQYF. In DNA form, the CDR3 reads TGTGCCAGTAGTATAGATGGACTAGCGGACCTCAGGAGGAAAAACATTCAGTACTTC.

This clonotype occurred a few times. V and J are TRBV10-3 and TRBJ1-1; TRBD1 is a possible D gene (6 bases). This CDR3 contains 11 residues. Trimming pared 9 bases from V and 1 base from J, leaving 6 bases between. Germline V gene sequence: CDR1 ENHRY, CDR2 SYGVKD. CDR3 loop: CAIGGNTEAFF. The CDR3 bases are TGTGCCATAGGGGGGAACACTGAAGCTTTCTTT.

The chain couples TRBV7-2 to TRBJ2-1; 10 bases agree with TRBD1. There are 16 residues in the CDR3. The germline gives CDR1 SGHTA, CDR2 FQGNSA. V lost 5 bases, J lost 2 bases, and 6 bases stayed unmatched. The CDR3 DNA follows: TGTGCCAGCAGCGCTAAGACAGGGGGCACCTACAATGAGCAGTTCTTC. Amino acids: CASSAKTGGTYNEQFF. Full variable domain (outside the CDR3, taken from reference TRBV7-2 and TRBJ2-1): GAGVSQSPSNKVTEKGKDVELRCDPISGHTALYWYRQSLGQGLEFLIYFQGNSAPDKSGLPSDRFSAERTGGSVSTLTIQRTQQEDSAVYLCASSAKTGGTYNEQFFGPGTRLTVL.

This clonotype was counted at least ten times. The gene calls are TRBV12-3 or TRBV12-4 and TRBJ2-6; a weak D match, TRBD1 (7 bases). Between the trimmed V and J ends, which lost 5 bases and 8 bases, there was a span of 19 bases. The CDR3 length is 16 residues. CDR3 in amino acids: CASSPTRQGGSNVLTF. The CDR3 DNA sequence: TGTGCCAGCAGTCCGACGAGGCAGGGGGGATCCAACGTCCTGACTTTC.

This clonotype has more than one count but fewer than ten. The chain links TRBV4-2 to TRBJ1-1; D is uncertain. The CDR3 loop spans 17 amino acids. V dropped 1 base and J dropped 0 bases, with 15 bases sitting between them. Germline V CDR1 and CDR2: LGHNA, YNFKEQ. The CDR3 region is CASSQAVTQPMNTEAFF. CDR3 nucleotides: TGTGCCAGCAGCCAAGCGGTAACGCAACCTATGAACACTGAAGCTTTCTTT.

About this clonotype: It is likely a read error, because the conserved phenylalanine at the end of the CDR3 is missing. V and J are TRBV15 and TRBJ1-3, with no clear D. V gave up 3 bases and J gave up 3 bases, with 6 bases separating them. This CDR3 has 13 amino acids. Per germline, CDR1 LNHNV and CDR2 YYDKDF (reference sequence). The CDR3 protein is CATSSVYGNTIYL. The CDR3 nucleotides read TGTGCCACCAGCAGTGTTTATGGAAACACCATATATCTT.

This chain links TRBV11-1 with TRBJ2-3; TRBD2 aligns across 9 bases. This CDR3 is 20 amino acids long. Germline CDR1 SGHAT, CDR2 FQDESV (reference sequence). V shed 2 bases, J shed 4 bases, and the junction held 19 bases outside the gene matches. CDR3 sequence (DNA): TGTGCCAGCAGCTTAAGAGACCCTTTCCGCGGGGGGGCCGGAGCAGATACGCAGTATTTT. Translating it yields CASSLRDPFRGGAGADTQYF.

The rearrangement joins TRBV14 to TRBJ1-2; D is possibly TRBD1 (6 bases). V lost 3 bases and J 4 bases, leaving 15 bases between the germline ends. Germline V gives CDR1 SGHDN, CDR2 FVKESK. The CDR3 has 15 residues. The CDR3 sequence is CASSHGGRYGYGYTF. CDR3 bases: TGTGCCAGCAGCCATGGGGGGCGATACGGCTATGGCTACACCTTC.

This clonotype was seen more than once but under ten times. V gene TRBV12-3 or TRBV12-4 combines with J gene TRBJ2-3; D not certain. This CDR3 region has 20 residues. V was shortened by 3 bases and J by 3 bases, with 28 bases between the two germline ends. The DNA of the CDR3 is TGTGCCAGCAGTTTCCTCCGCGGTATGGTGGGCGGAGATTGGACAGATACGCAGTATTTT. Translating gives CASSFLRGMVGGDWTDTQYF.

There are a few counts of this clonotype. The chain is built from TRBV15 and TRBJ2-5; 10 nucleotides agree with TRBD1. V trimming: 6 bases; J trimming: 1 base; junction bases outside the gene matches: 2. The CDR3 spans 14 residues. Germline V lookup: CDR1 LNHNV, CDR2 YYDKDF (reference sequence). This chain's CDR3 is CATSGDRGQETQYF. The CDR3 bases are TGTGCCACCAGTGGGGACAGGGGCCAAGAGACCCAGTACTTC.

The chain is built from TRBV19 and TRBJ1-5, with a weak D call TRBD1 (6 bases). Germline V gene sequence: CDR1 LNHDA, CDR2 SQIVND (reference sequence). V lost 3 bases, J lost 6 bases, and 12 bases lay in between. The CDR3 has 14 amino acids. CDR3 bases: TGTGCCAGTAGTATGAGGGCAGGGGTTCAGCCCCAGCATTTT. Its protein product is CASSMRAGVQPQHF.